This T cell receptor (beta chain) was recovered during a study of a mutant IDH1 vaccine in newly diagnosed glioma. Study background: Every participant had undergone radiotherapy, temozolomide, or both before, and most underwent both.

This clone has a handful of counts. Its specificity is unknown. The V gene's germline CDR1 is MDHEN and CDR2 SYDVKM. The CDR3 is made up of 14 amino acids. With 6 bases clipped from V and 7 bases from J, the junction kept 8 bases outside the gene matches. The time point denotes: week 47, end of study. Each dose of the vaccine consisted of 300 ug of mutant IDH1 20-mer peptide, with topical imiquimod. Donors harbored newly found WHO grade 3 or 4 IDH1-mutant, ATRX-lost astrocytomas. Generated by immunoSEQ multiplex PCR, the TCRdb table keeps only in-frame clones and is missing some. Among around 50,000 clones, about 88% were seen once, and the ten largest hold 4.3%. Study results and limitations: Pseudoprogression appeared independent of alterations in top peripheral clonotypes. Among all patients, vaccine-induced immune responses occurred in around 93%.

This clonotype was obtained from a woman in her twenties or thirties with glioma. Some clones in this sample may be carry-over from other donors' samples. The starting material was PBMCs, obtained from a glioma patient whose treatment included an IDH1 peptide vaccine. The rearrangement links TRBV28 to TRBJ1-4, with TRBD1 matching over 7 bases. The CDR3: CASSPGGHLEKLFF. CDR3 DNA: TGTGCCAGCAGCCCAGGGGGACACCTTGAAAAACTGTTTTTT.